These 22 T cell receptor beta chains originate from one sample sequenced in a study of OX40 agonist ivuxolimab in advanced cancers. Profiling relied on immunoSEQ multiplex PCR, and the TCRdb table lists in-frame clones only, not all of them. The sample has about 79,000 clones, around 94% seen once. Material: CD4+ or CD8+ T cells sorted from blood, obtained in a trial of the OX40 agonist ivuxolimab. All receptors derive from an adult with an advanced solid tumor such as melanoma, head and neck, liver or kidney cancer.

This clone has just one count. The J gene is TRBJ1-1, the V gene TRBV6-5; a weak D match, TRBD1 (5 bases). The CDR3 is made up of 14 amino acids. The germline CDR1 and CDR2 sequences are MNHEY and SVGAGI. V lost 4 bases and J lost 1, with 10 bases in between. This CDR3 is CASSFVGPNTEAFF. CDR3 DNA: TGTGCCAGCAGTTTTGTGGGGCCGAACACTGAAGCTTTCTTT.

J is TRBJ2-1 and V is TRBV27, with a possible D match to TRBD1 (6 bases). The CDR3 loop spans 16 amino acids. The germline V gene encodes CDR1 MNHEY and CDR2 SMNVEV (reference sequence). V shed 5 bases and J shed 6 bases, with 20 bases lying between them. For the CDR3, the DNA is TGTGCCAGCAGTGCCCCCAGGGGCCTCCAAGCCAATGAGCAGTTCTTC. Translated: CASSAPRGLQANEQFF.

The chain is built from TRBV9 and TRBJ2-1, with D possibly matching TRBD2 (5 bases). V dropped 3 bases and J dropped 0 bases, with 10 bases sitting between them. CDR1 SGDLS and CDR2 YYNGEE come from the germline V gene. There are 15 residues in the CDR3. Here the CDR3 reads CASSAQGSSYNEQFF. In DNA, the CDR3 is TGTGCCAGCAGCGCCCAAGGGAGCTCCTACAATGAGCAGTTCTTC.

J is TRBJ1-5 and V is TRBV6-5; 12 bases line up with TRBD1. CDR3 length: 14 residues. The germline CDR1 and CDR2 sequences are MNHEY and SVGAGI. V was clipped by 10 bases and J by 6 bases; unmatched bases: 7. CDR3: CATSTGQGAQPQHF. As DNA, the CDR3 is TGTGCCACCTCGACGGGACAGGGGGCTCAGCCCCAGCATTTT.

The V and J genes are TRBV7-2 and TRBJ1-1; no clear D gene. From germline, CDR1 is SGHTA and CDR2 FQGNSA. CDR3 length: 12 amino acids. Trimming took 1 base from V and 4 from J, leaving 4 bases between them. CDR3 residues: CASSLGSTEAFF. CDR3 coding DNA: TGTGCCAGCAGCTTAGGCTCCACTGAAGCTTTCTTT.

The chain joins TRBV19 to TRBJ2-1; perhaps TRBD2 as D (6 bases). Per the germline V gene, CDR1 is LNHDA and CDR2 is SQIVND (reference sequence). V lost 3 bases and J lost 0, with 6 bases in between. The CDR3 runs 14 residues. CDR3 in DNA: TGTGCCAGTAGTATTAGCGGCTCCTACAATGAGCAGTTCTTC. Translation: CASSISGSYNEQFF.

This rearrangement joins TRBV19 to TRBJ2-7; a possible D gene is TRBD2 (6 bases). Looked up from germline, CDR1 is LNHDA and CDR2 is SQIVND (reference sequence). Trimming took off 1 base at V and 3 bases at J, with 13 bases between the two ends. The CDR3 loop spans 15 amino acids. The CDR3 DNA reads TGTGCCAGTAGTATAGGTACGGCGGGGCACTACGAGCAGTACTTC. Translated, it gives CASSIGTAGHYEQYF. The variable domain in full, with the rest retrieved from reference TRBV19 and TRBJ2-7, is DGGITQSPKYLFRKEGQNVTLSCEQNLNHDAMYWYRQDPGQGLRLIYYSQIVNDFQKGDIAEGYSVSREKKESFPLTVTSAQKNPTAFYLCASSIGTAGHYEQYFGPGTRLTVT.

The chain joins TRBV7-3 to TRBJ2-3; TRBD2 agrees at 7 bases. CDR3 size: 15 residues. Germline V gene data show CDR1 as SGHTA and CDR2 as FQGTGA. V lost 1 base to trimming and J lost 8 bases; unmatched junction nucleotides: 9. The CDR3 coding sequence is TGTGCCAGCAGCTTAATCGGCGGGGGACCCGGTACGCAGTATTTT. Protein sequence: CASSLIGGGPGTQYF.

This clone was seen just once. The chain couples TRBV28 to TRBJ2-7; D is unclear. The germline CDR1 and CDR2 sequences are MDHEN and SYDVKM. V lost 2 bases and J lost 2, with 13 bases in between. The CDR3 consists of 15 residues. The CDR3 protein is CASSLGPPEPYEQYF. CDR3 DNA: TGTGCCAGCAGTTTAGGTCCCCCCGAGCCCTACGAGCAGTACTTC.

The chain is built from TRBV7-8 and TRBJ2-5; D assignment may be TRBD1 or TRBD2 (6 bases each). Germline V gene data show CDR1 as SGHVS and CDR2 as FQNEAQ. The V and J ends lost 5 bases and 3 bases respectively, with 19 bases between them. This CDR3 has 16 amino acids. The chain's CDR3 is CASSARRGGPEETQYF. The CDR3 bases are TGTGCCAGCAGCGCCCGTCGTGGGGGGCCTGAAGAGACCCAGTACTTC.

This clone was detected a few times. The chain recombines TRBV30 with TRBJ1-2; D not certain. Trimming left V 0 bases short and J 8 bases short, with 7 bases between. From germline, CDR1 is GTSNPN and CDR2 SVGIG (reference sequence). This CDR3 has 11 residues. The CDR3 region has the DNA TGTGCCTGGAGTGTCCCGTGGGGCTACACCTTC. Residues: CAWSVPWGYTF. Full variable domain (rest looked up from reference TRBV30 and TRBJ1-2): SQTIHQWPATLVQPVGSPLSLECTVEGTSNPNLYWYRQAAGRGLQLLFYSVGIGQISSEVPQNLSASRPQDRQFILSSKKLLLSDSGFYLCAWSVPWGYTFGSGTRLTVV.

The V call is TRBV10-3, the J call TRBJ2-1; D gene ambiguous. Trimming took off 2 bases at V and 6 bases at J, with 8 bases between the two ends. Germline CDR1 is ENHRY and CDR2 is SYGVKD. CDR3 length equals 13 residues. The CDR3 region is CAISEDHPNEQFF. Written as DNA, the CDR3 is TGTGCCATCAGTGAGGACCACCCCAATGAGCAGTTCTTC.

The chain has TRBV6-1 and TRBJ2-5, with D maybe TRBD1 (6 bases). The germline V gene encodes CDR1 MNHNS and CDR2 SASEGT. This CDR3 has 12 amino acids. V lost 8 bases and J 5 bases, leaving 12 bases between the germline ends. In DNA, the CDR3 is TGTGCCAGCGGGGGCTGGCGGGAGACCCAGTACTTC. Translation gives CASGGWRETQYF.

In DNA, the CDR3 is TGTGCCACCACTCGAGAGGGACTCTATGGCTACACCTTC. Protein: CATTREGLYGYTF. This chain connects TRBV6-6 to TRBJ1-2; maybe TRBD1 (5 bases). The CDR3 is 13 residues long. In germline, CDR1 is MNHNY, CDR2 SVGAGI (reference sequence). V was cut by 10 bases and J by 4 bases, with 16 bases left in between.

CDR3 region: CASSLRTSGTDYNEQFF. The DNA of the CDR3 is TGTGCCAGCAGCCTTCGGACTAGCGGGACCGATTACAATGAGCAGTTCTTC. The rearrangement uses TRBV7-9 and TRBJ2-1; 12 bases match TRBD2. The CDR3 consists of 17 residues. Germline CDR1 SEHNR, CDR2 FQNEAQ (reference sequence). V lost 5 bases, J lost 4 bases, and 9 bases stayed unmatched.

V and J are TRBV6-6 and TRBJ2-7; TRBD1 agrees at 8 bases. J gave up 4 bases and V 5 bases, and 7 bases lay outside the gene matches. In germline, CDR1 is MNHNY, CDR2 SVGAGI (reference sequence). The CDR3 length is 14 residues. The CDR3 loop reads CASSTDRGSYEQYF. The CDR3 bases are TGTGCCAGCAGTACCGACAGGGGCTCGTACGAGCAGTACTTC.

V and J are TRBV28 and TRBJ2-7; D is undetermined. Germline CDR1 reads MDHEN; CDR2 reads SYDVKM. CDR3 size: 14 residues. Trimming left V 6 bases short and J 5 bases short, with 17 bases between. CDR3 sequence: CASRLLRDYDEQYF. The CDR3 nucleotides are TGTGCCAGCAGACTACTCCGTGATTATGACGAGCAGTACTTC.

This sequence joins TRBV4-1 and TRBJ2-1; maybe TRBD1 (5 bases). CDR3 length equals 15 residues. Germline loops: CDR1 MGHRA, CDR2 YSYEKL. Trimming cost V 1 base and J 5 bases, with 12 bases left between them. The CDR3 region has the DNA TGCGCCAGCAGCCAAGGGGGCTTCCGGGACAATGAGCAGTTCTTC. Translation gives CASSQGGFRDNEQFF.

The chain combines TRBV27 with TRBJ2-7; weak D call: TRBD1 (6 bases). CDR1 and CDR2 (germline): MNHEY, SMNVEV (reference sequence). Trimming shortened V by 7 bases and J by 0 bases, and 13 bases separated the two germline ends. The CDR3 is 14 amino acids. The CDR3 coding sequence is TGTGCCAGCAAGTGGGCAGGGGACTCCTACGAGCAGTACTTC. This codes for CASKWAGDSYEQYF.

This chain uses TRBV15 with TRBJ2-3, with no clear D. The CDR3 length is 18 residues. V dropped 1 base and J dropped 0 bases, with 17 bases sitting between them. Germline V lookup: CDR1 LNHNV, CDR2 YYDKDF (reference sequence). CDR3 sequence: CATSRGKDGPSSTDTQYF. The CDR3 nucleotides read TGTGCCACCAGCAGAGGGAAGGACGGCCCTTCTAGCACAGATACGCAGTATTTT.

This rearrangement joins TRBV30 to TRBJ2-7, with D perhaps TRBD1 (7 bases). V lost 1 base to trimming and J lost 0 bases, with 22 bases between them. This CDR3 has 18 amino acids. Per germline, CDR1 GTSNPN and CDR2 SVGIG (reference sequence). CDR3 amino acids: CAWSDIPRDREDSYEQYF. In DNA, the CDR3 is TGTGCCTGGAGTGACATTCCACGCGACAGGGAGGACTCCTACGAGCAGTACTTC. The full variable domain, in which reference TRBV30 and TRBJ2-7 provide the parts outside the CDR3, is SQTIHQWPATLVQPVGSPLSLECTVEGTSNPNLYWYRQAAGRGLQLLFYSVGIGQISSEVPQNLSASRPQDRQFILSSKKLLLSDSGFYLCAWSDIPRDREDSYEQYFGPGTRLTVT.

This clone has just a few counts. The V call is TRBV15, the J call TRBJ1-6; TRBD1 agrees at 8 bases. Germline CDR1 reads LNHNV; CDR2 reads YYDKDF (reference sequence). The CDR3 is 14 amino acids. V was clipped by 7 bases and J by 5 bases; unmatched bases: 4. DNA for the CDR3: TGTGCCACCACCGCGACAGGGGATAATTCACCCCTCCACTTT. It yields the protein CATTATGDNSPLHF. The entire variable domain, with the rest obtained from reference TRBV15 and TRBJ1-6, is as follows: DAMVIQNPRYQVTQFGKPVTLSCSQTLNHNVMYWYQQKSSQAPKLLFHYYDKDFNNEADTPDNFQSRRPNTSFCFLDIRSPGLGDTAMYLCATTATGDNSPLHFGNGTRLTVT.